Listed below are T cell receptor beta chains from one sample, sequenced in a study of primary melanoma T cells and metastatic recurrence. Some clones are missing from TCRdb's copy, which holds only in-frame ones; the method was immunoSEQ multiplex PCR. Its table records roughly 80 clones. The sequencing sample was made of melanoma tumor tissue. The receptor set was obtained from a human donor with melanoma. The conserved cysteine and the conserved F or W are not part of the CDR3 here. The D gene is left open where the match is weak.

v_call	d_call	j_call	cdr3_aa
TRBV23-1	.	TRBJ2-7	ASSQPTSYEQY
TRBV10-2	.	TRBJ2-1	ASWEGGYAYNEQF
TRBV10-3	.	TRBJ1-3	ATQGSGNTIY
TRBV13	.	TRBJ1-6	ASSLGYSPLH
TRBV7-4	TRBD1	TRBJ2-7	ASRYRDSHTYEQY
TRBV7-2	.	TRBJ1-2	ASSYSSNYGYT
TRBV4-1	.	TRBJ2-2	ASSQVFWGALDTGELF
TRBV6-8	TRBD1	TRBJ1-2	ASATGGMYGYT
TRBV30	.	TRBJ2-2	AWREPGPGELF
TRBV30	.	TRBJ1-1	AWSVTPRDRAWNTEAF
TRBV6-8	TRBD2	TRBJ2-5	ASSVLAGSPGGETQY
TRBV18	TRBD1	TRBJ1-4	ASSREQGKGEKLF
TRBV27	.	TRBJ2-3	ASSLIGDTQY
TRBV28	TRBD2	TRBJ2-5	ASSRAVAGVYQETQY
TRBV29-1	.	TRBJ2-1	SVAGGNYNEQF
TRBV19	TRBD1	TRBJ1-1	ASSRPGTVNTEAF